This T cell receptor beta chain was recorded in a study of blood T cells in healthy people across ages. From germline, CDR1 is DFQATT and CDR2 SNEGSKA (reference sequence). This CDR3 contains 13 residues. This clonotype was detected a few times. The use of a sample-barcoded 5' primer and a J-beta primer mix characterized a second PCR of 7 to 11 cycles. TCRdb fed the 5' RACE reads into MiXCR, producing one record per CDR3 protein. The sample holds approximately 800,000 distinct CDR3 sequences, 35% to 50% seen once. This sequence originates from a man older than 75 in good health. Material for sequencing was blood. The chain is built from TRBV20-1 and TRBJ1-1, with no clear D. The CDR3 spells CSAVGSGNTEAFF. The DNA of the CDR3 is TGCAGCGCCGTTGGTTCGGGGAACACTGAAGCTTTCTTT.